This T cell receptor beta chain was captured in a study of cytomegalovirus exposure and HLA in healthy donors. Study conclusions and caveats: V- and J-gene trimming of TCR beta was linked (in a later analysis) to a missense DCLRE1C variant. Exclusion as indistinguishable affected some V segments, including TRBV6-2 and TRBV6-3. It was reportedly the case that the classifier diagnosed cytomegalovirus status with high specificity and sensitivity.

Looked up from germline, CDR1 is SGHRS and CDR2 is YFSETQ. The CDR3 length is 15 residues. V lost 1 base to trimming and J lost 3 bases, with 13 bases between them. PCR used 60 Vbeta primers and 13 Jbeta primers. Generated by immunoSEQ multiplex PCR, the TCRdb table keeps only in-frame clones and is missing some. Altogether 140,000 to 150,000 clones are present, about 66% being singletons, with the ten largest covering around 1.9%. The table lists this clone with a few counts. Its antigen is not identified. Each donor's status was that of a healthy bone marrow donor. Sequenced material: PBMCs. The V call is TRBV5-1, the J call TRBJ2-5; a weak D match, TRBD2 (5 bases). This receptor was obtained from a male donor in good health and CMV-seronegative. Here the CDR3 reads CASSLSASPKETQYF. CDR3 DNA sequence: TGCGCCAGCAGCTTGTCTGCTAGCCCTAAAGAGACCCAGTACTTC.